Listed below are T cell receptor beta chains from one sample, sequenced in a study of memory CD4+ T cells and cytomegalovirus serostatus. TCRdb keeps only in-frame clones here, not all; method: immunoSEQ multiplex PCR. The top ten hold more than 2.5% of the sample, which has about 56,000 clones, about 73% seen once. The sequenced sample was memory CD4+ T cells from blood. The receptors were sampled from an adult in good health and CMV-seropositive. Both conserved end residues are part of each CDR3. A D gene is named only where the DNA matches it firmly. Expanded clones get a size class; other rows say once, few or many, or leave the size out.

clone_size	v_call	d_call	j_call	cdr3_nt	cdr3_aa
-	TRBV19	-	TRBJ2-3	TGTGCCAGTAGTATATCCCAGTTCCCAGATACGCAGTATTTT	CASSISQFPDTQYF
-	TRBV29-1	-	TRBJ1-5	TGCAGCGTTGAAGGAGAGGGTCAGTCGGCCCAGCATTTT	CSVEGEGQSAQHF
-	TRBV6-1	TRBD1	TRBJ1-5	TGTGCCAGCAGTGCAGGGGGCGGGGATCAGCCCCAGCATTTT	CASSAGGGDQPQHF
-	TRBV7-9	TRBD2	TRBJ2-5	TGTGCCAGCAGCCCACTAGCGATCCAAGAGACCCAGTACTTC	CASSPLAIQETQYF
-	TRBV25-1	-	TRBJ2-5	TGTGCCAGCAGCGCAGTAGGCTCCGCGAAGACCCAGTACTTC	CASSAVGSAKTQYF
once	TRBV6-6	TRBD1	TRBJ1-2	TGTGCCAGCAAGGGACAGGGGGCGGGAAACTATGGCTACACCTTC	CASKGQGAGNYGYTF
few	TRBV10-3	TRBD1	TRBJ1-2	TGTGCCATCAGTGAGTCGTCAGGGGGGGGAACCCTCGGCTACACCTTC	CAISESSGGGTLGYTF
-	TRBV7-9	TRBD2	TRBJ2-4	TGTGCCAGCAGCTTTGGACTAGCGGGATCCGCACAAAACATTCAGTACTTC	CASSFGLAGSAQNIQYF
-	TRBV6-1	-	TRBJ1-2	TGTGCCAGCAGTGAAGCCGGGGGAGCTAACTATGGCTACACCTTC	CASSEAGGANYGYTF
-	TRBV13	-	TRBJ1-4	TGTGCCAGCAGCTCCTCCTGGACAGCAACTAATGAAAAACTGTTTTTT	CASSSSWTATNEKLFF
few	TRBV7-7	-	TRBJ2-3	TGTGCCAGCAGCCCCCAACTTCAGAGTACGCAGTATTTT	CASSPQLQSTQYF
-	TRBV11-2	-	TRBJ2-2	TGTGCCAGCAGCTTAAGGATTAAAGGGGCGACTAACACCGGGGAGCTGTTTTTT	CASSLRIKGATNTGELFF
-	TRBV18	-	TRBJ2-7	TGTGCCAGCACCTTTAGTCCGGGGGACTACGAGCAGTACTTC	CASTFSPGDYEQYF
-	TRBV7-2	-	TRBJ1-2	TGTGCCAGCAGCCAGGGGAATCCCAACTATGGCTACACCTTC	CASSQGNPNYGYTF
-	TRBV2	TRBD1	TRBJ2-5	TGTGCCAGCAGTGTGGGACAGAAAGAGACCCAGTACTTC	CASSVGQKETQYF
-	TRBV28	-	TRBJ1-2	TGTGCCAGCAGTCTACGCCAAGGCGCCGGCGGCTACACCTTC	CASSLRQGAGGYTF
-	TRBV10-3	-	TRBJ2-5	TGTGCCATCAGTGAGTCTCTAGCAGAGACCCAGTACTTC	CAISESLAETQYF
-	TRBV9	TRBD2	TRBJ2-2	TGTGCCAGCAGCGCCACTAGCGCTGACACCGGGGAGCTGTTTTTT	CASSATSADTGELFF
few	TRBV5-1	-	TRBJ2-3	TGCGCCAGCAGCACTCTTGGAGCTACCCCAGATACGCAGTATTTT	CASSTLGATPDTQYF
-	TRBV19	TRBD1	TRBJ1-3	TGTGCCAGTACGGAACTCGGGACAGGGACAAACTCTGGAAACACCATATATTTT	CASTELGTGTNSGNTIYF
once	TRBV6-4	-	TRBJ2-2	TGTGCCAGCTCAGTGACCACAGGCGGGGAGCTGTTTTTT	CASSVTTGGELFF
once	TRBV9	-	TRBJ2-7	TGTGCCAGCAGCCCAAGGGGCCAGGGGGGGGCCTACGAGCAGTACTTC	CASSPRGQGGAYEQYF